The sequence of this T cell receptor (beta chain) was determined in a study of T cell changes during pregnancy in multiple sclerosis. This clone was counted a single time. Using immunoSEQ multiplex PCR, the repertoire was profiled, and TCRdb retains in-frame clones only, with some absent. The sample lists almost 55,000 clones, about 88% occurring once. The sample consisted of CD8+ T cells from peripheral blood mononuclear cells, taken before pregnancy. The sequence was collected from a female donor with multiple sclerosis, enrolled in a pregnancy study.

The CDR3 DNA follows: TGTGCCAGCAGATGGACAGGGGGCTTGGAGGCCGGGGAGCTGTTTTTT. Protein sequence: CASRWTGGLEAGELFF. The chain links TRBV27 to TRBJ2-2, with 11 bases lining up with TRBD1. This CDR3 has 16 residues. V was pared by 6 bases and J by 6 bases, with 9 bases of the junction left unmatched. CDR1 MNHEY and CDR2 SMNVEV come from the germline V gene (reference sequence).